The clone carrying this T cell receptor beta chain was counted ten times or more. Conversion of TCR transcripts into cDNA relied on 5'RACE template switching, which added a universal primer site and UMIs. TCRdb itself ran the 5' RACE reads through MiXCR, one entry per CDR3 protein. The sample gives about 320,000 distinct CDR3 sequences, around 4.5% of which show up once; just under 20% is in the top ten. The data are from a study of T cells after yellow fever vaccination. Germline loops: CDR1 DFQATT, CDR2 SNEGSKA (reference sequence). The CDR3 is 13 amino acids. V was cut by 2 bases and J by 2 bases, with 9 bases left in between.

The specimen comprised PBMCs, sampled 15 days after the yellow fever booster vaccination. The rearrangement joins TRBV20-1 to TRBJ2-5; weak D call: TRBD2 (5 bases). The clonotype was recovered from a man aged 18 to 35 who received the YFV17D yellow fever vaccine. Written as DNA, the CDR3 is TGCAGTGCTAGACCCGAGGGTCAAGAGACCCAGTACTTC. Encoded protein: CSARPEGQETQYF.